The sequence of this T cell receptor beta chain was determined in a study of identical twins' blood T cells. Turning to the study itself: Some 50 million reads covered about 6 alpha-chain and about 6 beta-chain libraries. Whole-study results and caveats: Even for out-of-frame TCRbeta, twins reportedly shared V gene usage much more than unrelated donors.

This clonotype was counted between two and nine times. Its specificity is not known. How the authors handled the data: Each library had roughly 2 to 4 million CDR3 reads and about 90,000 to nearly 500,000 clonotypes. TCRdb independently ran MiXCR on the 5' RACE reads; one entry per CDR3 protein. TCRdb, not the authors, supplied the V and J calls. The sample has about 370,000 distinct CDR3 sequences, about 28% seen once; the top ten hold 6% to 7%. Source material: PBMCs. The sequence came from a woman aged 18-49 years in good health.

The DNA of the CDR3 is TGTGCCAGCAGCTACGGGACAGGGGCCAATCAGCCCCAGCATTTT. The encoded protein is CASSYGTGANQPQHF. This rearrangement joins TRBV5-6 to TRBJ1-5, with TRBD1 matching 10 bases. After removal of 3 bases from V and 3 bases from J, the junction contained 3 bases not matched to a gene. In germline, CDR1 is SGHDT, CDR2 YYEEEE. The CDR3 has 15 amino acids.